These 10 T cell receptor beta chains were sequenced from one sample in a study of cytomegalovirus exposure and HLA in healthy donors. It was with 60 Vbeta and 13 Jbeta primers that the PCR ran. Some clones are missing from TCRdb's copy, which holds only in-frame ones; the method was immunoSEQ multiplex PCR. Found here are under 200,000 clones, 65% to 90% of them singletons; the top ten hold less than 2.5%. Sequenced material: PBMCs. The receptors here all came from a male donor in good health and CMV-seronegative.

The V gene is TRBV6-1, the J gene TRBJ1-1; D is uncertain. This CDR3 region has 13 residues. Germline V gene lookup returns CDR1 MNHNS and CDR2 SASEGT. V was pared by 7 bases and J by 1 base, with 10 bases between. CDR3 sequence (DNA): TGTGCCAGCACCACCATCGGGAACACTGAAGCTTTCTTT. It codes for CASTTIGNTEAFF.

V and J are TRBV6-1 and TRBJ1-2, with TRBD1 identical over 8 bases. Trimming took 3 bases from V and 5 from J; bases not matched to a gene: 11. This CDR3 comprises 16 residues. The germline CDR1 and CDR2 sequences are MNHNS and SASEGT. The CDR3 here is CASSDIGTGFFYGYTF. For the CDR3, the DNA is TGTGCCAGCAGTGACATAGGGACAGGATTCTTTTATGGCTACACCTTC.

The V gene is TRBV28, the J gene TRBJ2-3; D perhaps matches TRBD2 (6 bases). The CDR3 is made up of 16 amino acids. Looked up from germline, CDR1 is MDHEN and CDR2 is SYDVKM. The V gene lost 2 bases and the J gene lost 0 bases, with 12 bases spanning the gap. CDR3 protein: CASSLSLRESTDTQYF. The CDR3 DNA is TGTGCCAGCAGTTTAAGTCTTCGGGAGAGCACAGATACGCAGTATTTT.

V gene TRBV30 combines with J gene TRBJ1-2; D not resolved. CDR3 length: 13 amino acids. Germline CDR1 and CDR2: GTSNPN and SVGIG (reference sequence). Trimming took off 0 bases at V and 8 bases at J, with 13 bases between the two ends. The CDR3 coding sequence is TGTGCCTGGAGTGTAAACTCTTACGGGGGCTACACCTTC. This codes for CAWSVNSYGGYTF.

The rearrangement uses TRBV30 and TRBJ1-2; no clear D gene. V was cut by 1 base and J by 0 bases, with 12 bases left in between. The CDR3 runs to 15 residues. CDR1 and CDR2 from the germline V gene are GTSNPN and SVGIG (reference sequence). The chain's CDR3 is CAWSDPGGANYGYTF. As DNA, the CDR3 is TGTGCCTGGAGTGACCCGGGTGGAGCTAACTATGGCTACACCTTC.

This clone has just one count. V usage is TRBV4-2 and J usage is TRBJ2-3; 10 bases fit TRBD2. This CDR3 region has 18 residues. J lost 0 bases, V lost 4 bases, and 10 bases had no gene match. CDR1 LGHNA and CDR2 YNFKEQ come from the germline V gene. The CDR3 protein is CASSLQLAGDTSTDTQYF. In nucleotides, the CDR3 is TGTGCCAGCAGCCTCCAGCTAGCGGGGGACACTAGCACAGATACGCAGTATTTT.

The J gene is TRBJ2-7, the V gene TRBV5-4; 8 nucleotides align to TRBD1. The V gene's germline CDR1 is SGHNT and CDR2 YYREEE (reference sequence). CDR3 size: 15 residues. V lost 3 bases to trimming and J lost 5 bases; unmatched junction nucleotides: 10. Here the CDR3 reads CASSWAVGQGNEQYF. The CDR3 coding sequence is TGTGCCAGCAGCTGGGCGGTCGGACAGGGCAACGAGCAGTACTTC.

CDR3 sequence: CSVEPGQNTDTQYF. The CDR3 region has the DNA TGCAGCGTTGAACCGGGACAGAACACAGATACGCAGTATTTT. The V call is TRBV29-1, the J call TRBJ2-3; 7 bases align to TRBD1. V lost 2 bases and J lost 2; bases outside the gene matches: 4. The CDR3 extends over 14 amino acids. The germline V gene encodes CDR1 SQVTM and CDR2 ANQGSEA.

The chain links TRBV6-1 to TRBJ2-1; possible D gene TRBD2, 6 bases. V was pared by 5 bases and J by 6 bases, with 17 bases between. CDR1 and CDR2 from the germline V gene are MNHNS and SASEGT. This CDR3 is built from 15 residues. This CDR3 is CASSKTVPGGNEQFF. For the CDR3, the DNA is TGTGCCAGCAGTAAGACAGTCCCCGGGGGCAATGAGCAGTTCTTC.

DNA for the CDR3: TGTGCCAGCAGTGAACCCGGGACAGGGGGGGACTATGGCTACACCTTC. This codes for CASSEPGTGGDYGYTF. This chain joins TRBV25-1 and TRBJ1-2, with 11 bases fitting TRBD1. This CDR3 has 16 amino acids. Germline V gives CDR1 MGHDK, CDR2 SYGVNS. Trimming took 2 bases from V and 3 from J; bases not matched to a gene: 5.